A single sample is the source of the 15 T cell receptor beta chains below, sequenced in a study of T cells after yellow fever vaccination. MiXCR, run by TCRdb on the 5' RACE reads, gives a single entry per CDR3 protein. This sample has 550,000 or so distinct CDR3 sequences, with under 25% found just once. Sample: PBMCs, taken 15 days after the yellow fever booster vaccination. The receptors shown here come from a man aged 30 to 45 who received the YFV17D yellow fever vaccine.

A single count supports this clonotype. This chain connects TRBV6-5 to TRBJ2-1; TRBD2 is a possible D gene (5 bases). The CDR3 totals 15 residues. Germline-derived CDR1 and CDR2 are MNHEY and SVGAGI. V shed 2 bases and J shed 0 bases, with 8 bases lying between them. CDR3 bases: TGTGCCAGCAGTTACCCCGGGGTCTCCTACAATGAGCAGTTCTTC. Translated: CASSYPGVSYNEQFF.

The chain links TRBV7-2 to TRBJ2-6, with D hard to call. Germline loops: CDR1 SGHTA, CDR2 FQGNSA. The germline V and J ends were trimmed by 5 bases and 0 bases, with 14 bases remaining between them. The CDR3 extends over 17 amino acids. In nucleotides, the CDR3 is TGTGCCAGCAGCCCATGGACGACCCGCTCTGGGGCCAACGTCCTGACTTTC. It yields the protein CASSPWTTRSGANVLTF.

The rearrangement links TRBV7-9 to TRBJ2-5; D is unclear. This CDR3 is built from 12 residues. Deletions cut 4 bases from V and 5 bases from J, with 8 bases between. Germline V CDR1 and CDR2: SEHNR, FQNEAQ (reference sequence). The CDR3 DNA reads as TGTGCCAGCAGCTCAGAATGGGAGACCCAGTACTTC. This translates into CASSSEWETQYF.

The chain combines TRBV20-1 with TRBJ1-2; 7 bases align to TRBD1. This CDR3 spans 10 amino acids. V was clipped by 6 bases and J by 8 bases; unmatched bases: 3. Germline V CDR1 and CDR2: DFQATT, SNEGSKA (reference sequence). The DNA of the CDR3 is TGCAGTGCAGGGGGCGACGGCTACACCTTC. Residues: CSAGGDGYTF.

This sequence joins TRBV20-1 and TRBJ1-2, with 11 bases that match TRBD1. The CDR3 sequence is 14 residues long. Germline V gives CDR1 DFQATT, CDR2 SNEGSKA (reference sequence). The V and J ends lost 3 bases and 7 bases, in that order; junction bases with no gene match: 7. In DNA form, the CDR3 reads TGCAGTGCTAGGTTGGACAGGGGGCTCGGTGGCTACACCTTC. It translates to CSARLDRGLGGYTF.

This clonotype was observed a single time. The chain couples TRBV6-2 or TRBV6-3 to TRBJ2-5; 8 positions agree with TRBD1. CDR1 MNHEY and CDR2 SVGEGT come from the germline V gene. This CDR3 has 17 amino acids. With 6 bases clipped from V and 1 base from J, the junction kept 13 bases outside the gene matches. The CDR3 nucleotides read TGTGCCAGCAGATCTGGACAGGGAGTATACACCCAAGAGACCCAGTACTTC. Its protein is CASRSGQGVYTQETQYF.

This clonotype came up a few times. This chain connects TRBV7-2 to TRBJ1-1; no clear D gene. Trimming took off 5 bases at V and 5 bases at J, with 12 bases between the two ends. Germline V gene data show CDR1 as SGHTA and CDR2 as FQGNSA. The CDR3 has 13 residues. CDR3 bases: TGTGCCAGCAGCAGAGGACGTCAGACTGAAGCTTTCTTT. Its translation: CASSRGRQTEAFF.

There are a few counts of this clonotype. The chain joins TRBV5-5 to TRBJ1-5; a possible D gene is TRBD1 (6 bases). This CDR3 has 15 amino acids. From germline, CDR1 is SGHKS and CDR2 YYEKEE (reference sequence). Trimming shortened V by 0 bases and J by 7 bases, and 14 bases separated the two germline ends. This chain's CDR3 is CASSLGGAAAQPQHF. As DNA, the CDR3 is TGTGCCAGCAGCTTGGGGGGGGCAGCAGCCCAGCCCCAGCATTTT.

This chain joins TRBV7-6 and TRBJ2-1; the D call may be TRBD1 or TRBD2 (5 bases each). Germline CDR1 is SGHVS and CDR2 is FNYEAQ. The CDR3 contains 14 residues. V lost 5 bases, J lost 8 bases, and 16 bases lay in between. The CDR3 DNA is TGTGCCAGCAGCCAGTTACCGGTGGGGGATGAGCAGTTCTTC. Protein product: CASSQLPVGDEQFF.

This chain uses TRBV12-3 or TRBV12-4 with TRBJ2-2, with 10 positions matching TRBD2. Trimming at V came to 5 bases and at J to 5 bases, leaving 11 bases not matched to a gene. The CDR3 is made up of 17 amino acids. The DNA of the CDR3 is TGTGCCAGCAGTAACCCTCTAGCGGGAGTAGCTACCGGGGAGCTGTTTTTT. Its protein product is CASSNPLAGVATGELFF.

The count of this clonotype is one. The V call is TRBV20-1, the J call TRBJ2-7; TRBD2 matches at 13 bases. The germline V gene encodes CDR1 DFQATT and CDR2 SNEGSKA (reference sequence). The CDR3 is made up of 15 amino acids. The V and J ends lost 1 base and 5 bases, in that order; junction bases with no gene match: 5. The CDR3 region has the DNA TGCAGTGCTAGAGGGGGACTAGCGGGAAGGGACGAGCAGTACTTC. Its protein is CSARGGLAGRDEQYF.

The gene calls are TRBV30 and TRBJ2-2; D not resolved. The germline gives CDR1 GTSNPN, CDR2 SVGIG (reference sequence). The CDR3 totals 16 residues. V lost 0 bases and J lost 2, with 13 bases in between. The CDR3 is CAWSVSDQLNTGELFF. The DNA for the CDR3 is TGTGCCTGGAGTGTCTCGGACCAACTTAACACCGGGGAGCTGTTTTTT.

The gene calls are TRBV7-2 and TRBJ2-2, with a weak D call TRBD1 (6 bases). CDR1 is SGHTA, CDR2 FQGNSA, per germline. This CDR3 is built from 15 residues. V lost 2 bases, J lost 6 bases, and 13 bases lay in between. CDR3 sequence reads: CASSLLGHLPGELFF. For the CDR3, the DNA is TGTGCCAGCAGCTTATTGGGACACCTACCCGGGGAGCTGTTTTTT.

This clonotype was counted a single time. This chain links TRBV7-2 with TRBJ2-3, with D perhaps given as TRBD1 or TRBD2 (6 bases each). The CDR3 sequence is 15 residues long. V was cut by 4 bases and J by 5 bases, with 16 bases left in between. The germline V gene encodes CDR1 SGHTA and CDR2 FQGNSA. As DNA, the CDR3 is TGTGCCAGCAGCTCGGAGTTGGGGGGCAGAGATACGCAGTATTTT. This codes for CASSSELGGRDTQYF.

This clonotype has only a few counts. The chain recombines TRBV19 with TRBJ2-3; possible D gene TRBD2, 5 bases. Trimming took off 3 bases at V and 8 bases at J, with 9 bases between the two ends. CDR1 is LNHDA, CDR2 SQIVND, per germline (reference sequence). The CDR3 covers 12 residues. The CDR3: CASSISAGTQYF. The CDR3 DNA sequence: TGTGCCAGTAGTATCTCGGCGGGTACGCAGTATTTT.